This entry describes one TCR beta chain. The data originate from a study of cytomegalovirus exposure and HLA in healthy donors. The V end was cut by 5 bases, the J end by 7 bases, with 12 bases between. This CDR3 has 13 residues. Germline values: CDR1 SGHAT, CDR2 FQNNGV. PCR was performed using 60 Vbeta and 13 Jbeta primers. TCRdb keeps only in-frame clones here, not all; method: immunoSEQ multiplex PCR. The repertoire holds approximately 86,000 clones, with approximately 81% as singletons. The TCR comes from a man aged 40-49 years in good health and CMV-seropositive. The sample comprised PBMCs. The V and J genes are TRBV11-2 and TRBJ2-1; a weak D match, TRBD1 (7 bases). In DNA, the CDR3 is TGTGCCAGCAGCCTCAGGGGGGAGAATGAGCAGTTCTTC. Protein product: CASSLRGENEQFF. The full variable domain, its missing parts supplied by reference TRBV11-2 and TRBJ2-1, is EAGVAQSPRYKIIEKRQSVAFWCNPISGHATLYWYQQILGQGPKLLIQFQNNGVVDDSQLPKDRFSAERLKGVDSTLKIQPAKLEDSAVYLCASSLRGENEQFFGPGTRLTVL.